This T cell receptor (beta chain) was profiled in a study of blood T cells in healthy people across ages. This clonotype was recorded only once. Through a sample-barcoded 5' primer and a J-beta primer mix, a second PCR was run for roughly 7 to 11 cycles. One entry per CDR3 protein results from TCRdb running MiXCR on the 5' RACE reads. This table holds 910,000 or so distinct CDR3 sequences, 51% found once. This CDR3 is built from 11 residues. CDR1 is SGHNT and CDR2 is YYREEE in the germline V gene (reference sequence). V was cut by 5 bases and J by 5 bases, with 6 bases left in between. This sequence was found in a woman aged 55-69 years in good health. The rearrangement links TRBV5-4 to TRBJ2-3, with D unresolved. The sample was blood. The chain's CDR3 is CASRTKDTQYF. CDR3 sequence (DNA): TGTGCCAGCAGGACAAAAGATACGCAGTATTTT. The full variable domain, in which reference TRBV5-4 and TRBJ2-3 provide the parts outside the CDR3, is ETGVTQSPTHLIKTRGQQVTLRCSSQSGHNTVSWYQQALGQGPQFIFQYYREEENGRGNFPPRFSGLQFPNYSSELNVNALELDDSALYLCASRTKDTQYFGPGTRLTVL.